The clone carrying this T cell receptor (beta chain) was picked up a small number of times. Its antigen is not identified. The junction does not match germline at one end; this may be a read error. The entry originates in a study of persistence of HIV-infected CD4 T cells. The libraries were made with immunoSEQ version 4 in survey mode. Profiling relied on immunoSEQ multiplex PCR, and the TCRdb table lists in-frame clones only, not all of them. The repertoire holds around 30,000 clones, with 82% as singletons. From germline, CDR1 is SQVTM and CDR2 ANQGSEA. The CDR3 extends over 15 amino acids. Cells were stimulated with overlapping HIV-1 Gag 15-mer peptides. CD40L/CD69 double-negative CD45RO-high memory CD4+ T cells were collected.

This TCR derives from an adult woman with HIV who was CMV-seropositive. This chain joins TRBV29-1 and TRBJ2-3; 13 bases line up with TRBD2. Sequences were derived from CD4+ T cells sorted from PBMCs after 18-hour stimulation, sampled from a patient who received antiretroviral therapy. The CDR3 loop is CSVEGTSGELDTQYF. For the CDR3, the DNA is TGCAGCGTAGAAGGGACTAGCGGGGAACTAGATACGCAGTATTTT.